This T cell receptor beta chain emerged from a study of shared clonotypes between healthy human individuals. Trimming stripped 2 bases from V and 3 bases from J, with 8 bases between. The CDR3 has 13 residues. CDR1 is LNHDA and CDR2 is SQIVND in the germline V gene (reference sequence). Study-wide results and limits: When naive CD4 clonotypes were compared across a few donors, about 4.9% were shared.

Assay used: immunoSEQ multiplex PCR; TCRdb lists only in-frame clones, some missing. Of 2.3 million or so clones in the sample, 90% to 95% were seen once. Caucasian adults living in Nashville, Tennessee, provided all samples. Regarding this clone: Its antigen is not known. Other DNA sequences in this specimen translate into the identical CDR3.

The source is a man between 18 and 35 years old in good health. Some clones in this sample may be carry-over from other donors' samples. Input material: naive CD4+ T cells from PBMCs. Subset defined: CD45RA+ positively selected. This chain links TRBV19 with TRBJ2-7, with D perhaps TRBD1 (6 bases). CDR3 DNA: TGTGCCAGTAGTATAAACAGGGACTACGAGCAGTACTTC. Its protein product is CASSINRDYEQYF.